The 10 T cell receptor beta chains presented below share a single source sample, sequenced in a study of immune evolution from preneoplasia to lung adenocarcinoma. Clones were read by immunoSEQ multiplex PCR, and TCRdb kept only the in-frame ones, dropping some. The sample lists some 15,000 clones, around nine tenths occurring once. Sequencing was carried out using FFPE invasive lung adenocarcinoma tissue. These receptors all come from a person aged 65-85 years with invasive lung adenocarcinoma.

This sequence joins TRBV5-6 and TRBJ1-5, with 8 positions matching TRBD1. CDR3 length equals 17 residues. The trim removed 1 base at V and 0 bases at J, leaving 6 bases unmatched. Looked up from germline, CDR1 is SGHDT and CDR2 is YYEEEE. CDR3 DNA: TGTGCCAGCAGCTTGTGGGGACAGGTCCTTAGCAATCAGCCCCAGCATTTT. As protein: CASSLWGQVLSNQPQHF.

J is TRBJ2-1 and V is TRBV28; 7 positions match TRBD2. The junction had 11 bases not matched to a gene; V was cut back by 6 bases and J by 6 bases. The CDR3 runs 15 residues. Germline V gene sequence: CDR1 MDHEN, CDR2 SYDVKM. The CDR3 nucleotides read TGTGCCAGCAGCCCATACGGGGAGGGCCCCAATGAGCAGTTCTTC. Translating gives CASSPYGEGPNEQFF.

V gene TRBV7-9 combines with J gene TRBJ1-4, with D possibly TRBD1 on 6 matching bases. The CDR3 length is 12 residues. With 5 bases removed from V and 11 bases from J, the gap between germline ends came to 12 bases. The germline gives CDR1 SEHNR, CDR2 FQNEAQ (reference sequence). The CDR3 DNA is TGTGCCAGCAGCCCCGGACAGACGAAACTGTTTTTT. Its protein product is CASSPGQTKLFF.

Regarding this clone: This sample also contains other DNA sequences that code for the same CDR3. V is TRBV5-1 and J is TRBJ1-5, with a possible D match to TRBD1 (5 bases). Germline values: CDR1 SGHRS, CDR2 YFSETQ. V was trimmed by 1 base and J by 1 base, leaving 9 bases between them. The CDR3 sequence is 15 residues long. The CDR3 region is CASSLSGGSNQPQHF. The CDR3 nucleotides read TGCGCCAGCAGCTTGTCCGGGGGGAGCAATCAGCCCCAGCATTTT.

The table lists this clone with a count of one. The rearrangement joins TRBV10-3 to TRBJ2-1, with D possibly being TRBD2 (6 bases). The ends were cut back, 3 bases at V and 8 bases at J, with 14 bases in the middle. The CDR3 contains 14 residues. Per the germline V gene, CDR1 is ENHRY and CDR2 is SYGVKD. DNA for the CDR3: TGTGCCATCAGTGACCTCCGCGGGGTCGATGAGCAGTTCTTC. Its translation is CAISDLRGVDEQFF.

This clone has just a few counts. V is TRBV6-6 and J is TRBJ2-3, with a tentative D call TRBD1 (6 bases). Germline values: CDR1 MNHNY, CDR2 SVGAGI (reference sequence). Trimming left V 2 bases short and J 3 bases short, with 6 bases between. The CDR3 sequence is 13 residues long. CDR3: CASSYQGTDTQYF. The CDR3 DNA reads TGTGCCAGCAGTTACCAGGGGACAGATACGCAGTATTTT.

V and J are TRBV29-1 and TRBJ1-2; TRBD1 matches at 10 bases. This CDR3 is built from 16 residues. J gave up 5 bases and V 4 bases, and 13 bases lay outside the gene matches. Looked up from germline, CDR1 is SQVTM and CDR2 is ANQGSEA. CDR3 DNA: TGCAGCGTTGCTGGGACAGGGGAACGCAATGGGTATGGCTACACCTTC. As protein: CSVAGTGERNGYGYTF.

The chain joins TRBV10-3 to TRBJ1-1; D unclear. From germline, CDR1 is ENHRY and CDR2 SYGVKD. The CDR3 totals 13 residues. The germline V and J ends were trimmed by 5 bases and 5 bases, with 12 bases remaining between them. The CDR3 DNA reads as TGTGCCATCAGTTATCTACCGCTTACTGAAGCTTTCTTT. This translates into CAISYLPLTEAFF.

The rearrangement uses TRBV6-1 and TRBJ1-5, with a weak D call TRBD1 (5 bases). Deletions cut 6 bases from V and 2 bases from J, with 11 bases between. This CDR3 has 14 residues. From germline, CDR1 is MNHNS and CDR2 SASEGT. In DNA form, the CDR3 reads TGTGCCAGCAGACGGACATCCCGCAATCAGCCCCAGCATTTT. This gives the protein CASRRTSRNQPQHF.

This clone was counted a single time. The V call is TRBV10-1, the J call TRBJ1-1; 8 bases are shared with TRBD1. The CDR3 runs 14 residues. The trim removed 6 bases at V and 3 bases at J, leaving 6 bases unmatched. Germline loops: CDR1 WNHNN, CDR2 SYGVQD (reference sequence). The chain's CDR3 is CASREDREDTEAFF. In nucleotides, the CDR3 is TGCGCCAGCAGGGAGGACAGGGAGGACACTGAAGCTTTCTTT.